A single sample gave rise to the 25 T cell receptor beta chains below, sequenced in a study of blood T cell repertoires in COVID-19. Data came from immunoSEQ multiplex PCR; TCRdb stores just in-frame clones and leaves some out. Of some 460,000 clones listed, 75% to 90% were seen once; the top ten hold about 4.5%. Sequencing input: peripheral blood. The source of these receptors is a woman aged 25 to 39 with acute or convalescent COVID-19.

The V and J genes are TRBV6-6 and TRBJ2-7, with 7 bases identical to TRBD2. CDR1 and CDR2 from the germline V gene are MNHNY and SVGAGI (reference sequence). J gave up 7 bases and V 2 bases, and 5 bases lay outside the gene matches. The CDR3 sequence is 13 residues long. In DNA form, the CDR3 reads TGTGCCAGCAGTTACGTGGGGGGAGGGGAGCAGTACTTC. The encoded protein is CASSYVGGGEQYF.

This rearrangement joins TRBV27 to TRBJ1-2; TRBD1 matches at 8 bases. The CDR3 length is 16 residues. CDR1 and CDR2 (germline): MNHEY, SMNVEV (reference sequence). V shed 4 bases, J shed 6 bases, and the junction held 13 bases outside the gene matches. CDR3 residues: CASSSSGTGILHGYTF. In DNA form, the CDR3 reads TGTGCCAGCAGTTCTTCCGGGACAGGAATACTCCATGGCTACACCTTC.

The chain is built from TRBV5-6 and TRBJ1-5, with 7 bases lining up with TRBD1. Germline loops: CDR1 SGHDT, CDR2 YYEEEE. The CDR3 runs 15 residues. Trimming removed 0 bases from V and 7 bases from J; junction bases left unmatched: 7. Here the CDR3 DNA reads TGTGCCAGCAGCTTGGGGACAGGTGTAAACCAGCCCCAGCATTTT. Protein product: CASSLGTGVNQPQHF.

The rearrangement joins TRBV10-3 to TRBJ1-2; 8 nucleotides match TRBD1. The ends lost 6 bases at V and 6 bases at J; junction bases unmatched: 9. The CDR3 sequence is 14 residues long. The germline gives CDR1 ENHRY, CDR2 SYGVKD. This chain's CDR3 is CAISYITGGDGYTF. CDR3 DNA sequence: TGTGCCATCAGCTACATCACAGGGGGAGATGGCTACACCTTC.

The chain employs TRBV5-1 and TRBJ1-6; TRBD1 matches 7 bases. V lost 0 bases, J lost 10 bases, and 7 bases stayed unmatched. Germline CDR1 and CDR2: SGHRS and YFSETQ. The CDR3 covers 15 residues. DNA of the CDR3: TGCGCCAGCAGCTTGGATCAGGGGGTCGGGTCACCCCTCCACTTT. The encoded protein is CASSLDQGVGSPLHF. Combining the CDR3 with reference TRBV5-1 and TRBJ1-6 gives the whole variable domain KAGVTQTPRYLIKTRGQQVTLSCSPISGHRSVSWYQQTPGQGLQFLFEYFSETQRNKGNFPGRFSGRQFSNSRSEMNVSTLELGDSALYLCASSLDQGVGSPLHFGNGTRLTVT.

The chain combines TRBV2 with TRBJ2-3; D possibly corresponds to TRBD1 (5 bases). CDR3 length equals 16 residues. Germline V gives CDR1 SNHLY, CDR2 FYNNEI. Trimming shortened V by 8 bases and J by 1 base, and 19 bases separated the two germline ends. The CDR3 nucleotides are TGTGCCAGCCATAGCTCCCCCGGACAAGGCACAGATACGCAGTATTTT. Translating it yields CASHSSPGQGTDTQYF.

This chain joins TRBV27 and TRBJ2-4, with D perhaps TRBD2 (7 bases). Germline V gene data show CDR1 as MNHEY and CDR2 as SMNVEV (reference sequence). The CDR3 is 15 residues long. Trimming shortened V by 5 bases and J by 5 bases, and 16 bases separated the two germline ends. The CDR3 here is CASSPRGASQNIQYF. In DNA, the CDR3 is TGTGCCAGCAGTCCTCGGGGGGCAAGCCAAAACATTCAGTACTTC.

The chain employs TRBV20-1 and TRBJ1-5; unclear D gene. This CDR3 comprises 12 residues. The germline CDR1 and CDR2 sequences are DFQATT and SNEGSKA (reference sequence). With 3 bases removed from V and 5 bases from J, the gap between germline ends came to 8 bases. The CDR3 is CSASFGDQPQHF. For the CDR3, the DNA is TGCAGTGCTAGTTTCGGGGATCAGCCCCAGCATTTT.

V gene TRBV5-4 combines with J gene TRBJ2-7, with D possibly TRBD1 on 6 matching bases. The V end lost 1 base, the J end lost 6 bases, and 17 bases lay between the germline ends. Germline loops: CDR1 SGHNT, CDR2 YYREEE (reference sequence). This CDR3 comprises 15 residues. The CDR3 nucleotides read TGTGCCAGCAGCTTGAGGCGGGCAGGGGCCGGCGAGCAGTACTTC. Its translation is CASSLRRAGAGEQYF.

The gene calls are TRBV7-3 and TRBJ2-1, with 15 nucleotides matching TRBD2. Per the germline V gene, CDR1 is SGHTA and CDR2 is FQGTGA. The CDR3 is made up of 15 amino acids. The trim removed 5 bases at V and 7 bases at J, leaving 3 bases unmatched. CDR3 nucleotide sequence: TGTGCCAGCAGCGCGGGGACTAGCGGGGGGAATGAGCAGTTCTTC. Its protein is CASSAGTSGGNEQFF.

The V call is TRBV15, the J call TRBJ1-1; the match to TRBD1 covers 8 bases. This CDR3 comprises 16 residues. The germline gives CDR1 LNHNV, CDR2 YYDKDF (reference sequence). The V segment lost 5 bases and the J segment 4 bases; nucleotides outside the gene matches: 12. The CDR3 DNA is TGTGCCACCAGCCACCGACAGGGGTCCATCCTCACTGAAGCTTTCTTT. Translated: CATSHRQGSILTEAFF.

The chain combines TRBV19 with TRBJ1-5; 7 nucleotides agree with TRBD1. This CDR3 is 14 amino acids long. The germline gives CDR1 LNHDA, CDR2 SQIVND (reference sequence). The junction had 4 bases not matched to a gene; V was cut back by 1 base and J by 7 bases. The CDR3 coding sequence is TGTGCCAGTAGTATAGTCCAGGGGGACCAGCCCCAGCATTTT. Translation: CASSIVQGDQPQHF.

This clone was detected only once. The chain has TRBV6-6 and TRBJ2-2; TRBD2 aligns across 11 bases. CDR3 length: 18 amino acids. The V segment lost 6 bases and the J segment 3 bases; nucleotides outside the gene matches: 12. CDR1 MNHNY and CDR2 SVGAGI come from the germline V gene (reference sequence). This chain's CDR3 is CASSRTASGGTYTGELFF. The DNA of the CDR3 is TGTGCCAGCAGCCGAACGGCTAGCGGGGGGACATACACCGGGGAGCTGTTTTTT.

The rearrangement joins TRBV2 to TRBJ2-2; D is possibly TRBD1 (6 bases). Germline loops: CDR1 SNHLY, CDR2 FYNNEI. The CDR3 spans 13 residues. V lost 7 bases to trimming and J lost 6 bases, with 12 bases between them. DNA of the CDR3: TGTGCCAGCACCGCACAGGGTCCCGGGGAGCTGTTTTTT. Encoded protein: CASTAQGPGELFF.

The rearrangement links TRBV19 to TRBJ1-6, with 10 bases matching TRBD1. This CDR3 spans 15 amino acids. Trimming removed 7 bases from V and 9 bases from J; junction bases left unmatched: 9. Germline V CDR1 and CDR2: LNHDA, SQIVND (reference sequence). For the CDR3, the DNA is TGTGCCAGTAAAGACAGGGGGCTCCTGGGTTCACCCCTCCACTTT. It encodes CASKDRGLLGSPLHF.

As for this clone: Within the sample, other DNA sequences also encode this same CDR3. The chain couples TRBV18 to TRBJ1-1, with 7 bases lining up with TRBD1. J lost 4 bases, V lost 4 bases, and 3 bases had no gene match. Germline V CDR1 and CDR2: KGHSH, LQKENI. The CDR3 extends over 13 amino acids. The DNA of the CDR3 is TGTGCCAGCTCACGCTCAGGGGGCACTGAAGCTTTCTTT. This sequence encodes CASSRSGGTEAFF.

The CDR3 nucleotides are TGCGCCAGCAAGACTAGCGGTAGCACAGATACGCAGTATTTT. This gives the protein CASKTSGSTDTQYF. V usage is TRBV5-1 and J usage is TRBJ2-3; TRBD2 matches at 9 bases. Germline-derived CDR1 and CDR2 are SGHRS and YFSETQ. The CDR3 spans 14 residues. J lost 0 bases, V lost 6 bases, and 2 bases had no gene match.

This rearrangement joins TRBV28 to TRBJ2-7; 8 bases map to TRBD1. This CDR3 has 16 residues. Germline V gene sequence: CDR1 MDHEN, CDR2 SYDVKM. J gave up 3 bases and V 5 bases, and 12 bases lay outside the gene matches. DNA of the CDR3: TGTGCCAGCAGTCTCGGACAGGGCAGAGGGGGCTACGAGCAGTACTTC. Its protein product is CASSLGQGRGGYEQYF.

The chain combines TRBV14 with TRBJ2-7; D might be TRBD2 (5 bases). CDR1 and CDR2 (germline): SGHDN, FVKESK. The CDR3 extends over 17 amino acids. V lost 0 bases and J 0 bases, leaving 15 bases between the germline ends. CDR3 sequence reads: CASSQDFYEGVSYEQYF. DNA of the CDR3: TGTGCCAGCAGCCAAGATTTTTACGAGGGTGTCTCCTACGAGCAGTACTTC.

The chain employs TRBV5-1 and TRBJ2-1; D is perhaps TRBD2 (5 bases). This CDR3 is 15 amino acids long. Trimming took 2 bases from V and 5 from J, leaving 14 bases between them. Germline CDR1 SGHRS, CDR2 YFSETQ. The CDR3 spells CASSFRGLPNNEQFF. The CDR3 DNA follows: TGCGCCAGCAGCTTTCGGGGATTACCAAACAATGAGCAGTTCTTC.

V gene TRBV12-3 or TRBV12-4 combines with J gene TRBJ2-5, with 10 bases that match TRBD2. This CDR3 region has 13 residues. J gave up 2 bases and V 7 bases, and 1 base lay outside the gene matches. The CDR3 nucleotides read TGTGCCAGCAAACTAGCGGGGCAAGAGACCCAGTACTTC. It is translated as CASKLAGQETQYF.

As to this clone: The junction differs from germline at one of its ends, possibly a read error. The chain employs TRBV28 and TRBJ1-1; tentatively, D is TRBD1 (6 bases). This CDR3 is 14 amino acids long. Germline V gene data show CDR1 as MDHEN and CDR2 as SYDVKM. CDR3 DNA: TGTGCCAGCAGATTAGGACAGCTGAAGACTGAAGCTTTCTTT. It yields the protein CASRLGQLKTEAFF.

The chain combines TRBV18 with TRBJ1-6; D gene uncertain. CDR3 length: 13 amino acids. Trimming left V 5 bases short and J 10 bases short, with 12 bases between. The V gene's germline CDR1 is KGHSH and CDR2 LQKENI. The CDR3 DNA sequence: TGTGCCAGCTCATCGTCCCTGGAGTCACCCCTCCACTTT. Protein product: CASSSSLESPLHF.

This chain uses TRBV5-1 with TRBJ1-2; 8 bases agree with TRBD1. After removal of 4 bases from V and 1 base from J, the junction contained 9 bases not matched to a gene. The CDR3 spans 16 residues. Looked up from germline, CDR1 is SGHRS and CDR2 is YFSETQ. The CDR3 coding sequence is TGCGCCAGCAGCCCCGGACAGGGAAGGAGTAACTATGGCTACACCTTC. It translates to CASSPGQGRSNYGYTF.

The rearrangement links TRBV7-8 to TRBJ2-2; D gene unclear. The CDR3 is 15 amino acids. Germline assignment: CDR1 SGHVS and CDR2 FQNEAQ. V was pared by 2 bases and J by 5 bases, with 12 bases between. CDR3: CASSLSPRRTGELFF. CDR3 nucleotides: TGTGCCAGCAGCTTATCCCCACGTCGGACCGGGGAGCTGTTTTTT.